A single sample is the source of the 5 T cell receptor beta chains below, sequenced in a study of shared clonotypes between healthy human individuals. The table came from immunoSEQ multiplex PCR; TCRdb's copy has only in-frame clones and leaves some out. Of over a million clones in the sample, about 75% are singletons; the top ten hold roughly 1.5%. The sequenced material came from memory CD4+ T cells sorted from blood. As for subset: CD45RA-negative fraction. The receptors derive from a man aged 18 to 29 in good health.

As for this clone: This sample includes further DNA sequences coding for the same CDR3. The V and J genes are TRBV5-1 and TRBJ1-5, with D hard to call. V was clipped by 0 bases and J by 4 bases, with 8 bases between them. Germline values: CDR1 SGHRS, CDR2 YFSETQ. CDR3 size: 14 residues. CDR3 DNA: TGCGCCAGCAGCTTGGATTCCGGGAATCAGCCCCAGCATTTT. Encoded protein: CASSLDSGNQPQHF.

The DNA for the CDR3 is TGTGCCAGTAGTCCGGACAGGGGAGCACTAGATACGCAGTATTTT. It yields the protein CASSPDRGALDTQYF. V and J are TRBV19 and TRBJ2-3; TRBD1 aligns across 9 bases. With V trimmed by 5 bases and J by 5 bases, 8 bases remained unmatched. Germline CDR1 and CDR2: LNHDA and SQIVND (reference sequence). The CDR3 covers 15 residues.

The rearrangement joins TRBV2 to TRBJ1-6; TRBD1 is a possible D gene (5 bases). Between the trimmed V and J ends, which lost 2 bases and 10 bases, there was a span of 15 bases. The CDR3 is made up of 15 amino acids. Germline loops: CDR1 SNHLY, CDR2 FYNNEI. This CDR3 reads CASSEYQGMGSPLHF. As DNA, the CDR3 is TGTGCCAGCAGTGAATACCAGGGTATGGGGTCACCCCTCCACTTT.

The V and J genes are TRBV5-6 and TRBJ2-7; TRBD2 is a possible D gene (5 bases). CDR3 length: 15 residues. Germline loops: CDR1 SGHDT, CDR2 YYEEEE. Trimming pared 0 bases from V and 6 bases from J, leaving 16 bases between. CDR3 coding DNA: TGTGCCAGCAGCTTGGCCGGGGTTCCTAAGGTCGAGCAGTACTTC. Amino acid sequence: CASSLAGVPKVEQYF.

This chain uses TRBV9 with TRBJ2-3; TRBD1 aligns across 10 bases. J gave up 4 bases and V 3 bases, and 5 bases lay outside the gene matches. CDR3 length: 15 amino acids. Germline values: CDR1 SGDLS, CDR2 YYNGEE. The CDR3 DNA sequence: TGTGCCAGCAGCGGGGACAGGGGAGGGGCAGATACGCAGTATTTT. Its protein is CASSGDRGGADTQYF.